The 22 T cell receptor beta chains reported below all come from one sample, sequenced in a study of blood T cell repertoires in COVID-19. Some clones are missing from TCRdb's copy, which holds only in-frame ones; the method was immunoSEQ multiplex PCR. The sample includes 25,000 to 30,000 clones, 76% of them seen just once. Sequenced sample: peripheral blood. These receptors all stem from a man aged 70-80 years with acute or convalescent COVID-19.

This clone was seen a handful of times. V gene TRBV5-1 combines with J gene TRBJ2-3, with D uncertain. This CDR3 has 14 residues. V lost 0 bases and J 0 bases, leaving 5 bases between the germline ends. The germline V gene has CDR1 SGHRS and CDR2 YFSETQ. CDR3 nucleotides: TGCGCCAGCAGCTTGGCCGGGAGCACAGATACGCAGTATTTT. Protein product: CASSLAGSTDTQYF.

CDR3 amino acids: CASTEMQESNEQFF. CDR3 nucleotides: TGTGCCAGCACAGAAATGCAGGAATCCAATGAGCAGTTCTTC. The rearrangement joins TRBV7-9 to TRBJ2-1; D not certain. Germline CDR1 SEHNR, CDR2 FQNEAQ (reference sequence). V lost 7 bases and J lost 6, with 16 bases in between. This CDR3 contains 14 residues.

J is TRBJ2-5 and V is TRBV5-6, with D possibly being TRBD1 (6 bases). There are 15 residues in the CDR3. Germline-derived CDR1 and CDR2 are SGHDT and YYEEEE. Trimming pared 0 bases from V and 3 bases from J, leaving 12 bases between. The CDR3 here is CASSLARQGKETQYF. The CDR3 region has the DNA TGTGCCAGCAGCTTGGCTCGGCAGGGGAAAGAGACCCAGTACTTC.

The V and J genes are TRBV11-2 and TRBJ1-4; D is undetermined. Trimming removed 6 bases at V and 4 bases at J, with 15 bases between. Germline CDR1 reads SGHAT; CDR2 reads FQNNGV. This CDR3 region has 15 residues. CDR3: CASRPEGLINEKLFF. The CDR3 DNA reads TGTGCCAGCAGGCCAGAAGGACTGATTAATGAAAAACTGTTTTTT.

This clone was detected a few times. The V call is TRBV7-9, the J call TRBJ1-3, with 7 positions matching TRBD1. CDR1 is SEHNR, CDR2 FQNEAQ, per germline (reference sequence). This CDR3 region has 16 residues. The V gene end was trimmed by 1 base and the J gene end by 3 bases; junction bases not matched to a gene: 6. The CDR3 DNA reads TGTGCCAGCAGCTTAGATCGACAGGGCCTTGGAAACACCATATATTTT. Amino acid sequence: CASSLDRQGLGNTIYF.

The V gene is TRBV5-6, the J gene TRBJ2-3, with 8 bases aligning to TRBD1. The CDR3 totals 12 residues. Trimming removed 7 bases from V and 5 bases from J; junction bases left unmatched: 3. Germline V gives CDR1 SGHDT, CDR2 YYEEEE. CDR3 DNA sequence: TGTGCCAGCGACAGGGGTGAAGATACGCAGTATTTT. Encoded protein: CASDRGEDTQYF.

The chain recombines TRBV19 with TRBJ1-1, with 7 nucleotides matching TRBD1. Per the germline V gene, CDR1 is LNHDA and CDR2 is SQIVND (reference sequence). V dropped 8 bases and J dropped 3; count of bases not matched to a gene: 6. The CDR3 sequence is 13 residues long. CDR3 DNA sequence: TGTGCCAGTTGCTATACAGGGGACACTGAAGCTTTCTTT. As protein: CASCYTGDTEAFF.

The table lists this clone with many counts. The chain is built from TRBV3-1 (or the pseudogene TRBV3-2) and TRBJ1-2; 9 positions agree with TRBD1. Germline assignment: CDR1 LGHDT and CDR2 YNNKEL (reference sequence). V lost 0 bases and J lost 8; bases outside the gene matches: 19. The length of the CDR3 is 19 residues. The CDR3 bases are TGTGCCAGCAGCCAAGAATGGGGGTTAACCCGGGACAGGGACGGAGGCTACACCTTC. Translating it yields CASSQEWGLTRDRDGGYTF.

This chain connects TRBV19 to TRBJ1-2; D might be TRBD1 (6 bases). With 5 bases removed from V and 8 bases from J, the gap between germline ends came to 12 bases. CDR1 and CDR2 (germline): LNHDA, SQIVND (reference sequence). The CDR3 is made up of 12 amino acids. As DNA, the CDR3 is TGTGCCAGTAGTTACAGGGCTTACGGCTACACCTTC. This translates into CASSYRAYGYTF.

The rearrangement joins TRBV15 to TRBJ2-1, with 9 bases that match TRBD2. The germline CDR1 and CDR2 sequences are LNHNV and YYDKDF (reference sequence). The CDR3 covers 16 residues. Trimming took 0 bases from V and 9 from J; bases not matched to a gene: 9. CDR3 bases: TGTGCCACCAGCAGAGATTTCCAGCGGGGGGAACGTGAGCAGTTCTTC. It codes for CATSRDFQRGEREQFF.

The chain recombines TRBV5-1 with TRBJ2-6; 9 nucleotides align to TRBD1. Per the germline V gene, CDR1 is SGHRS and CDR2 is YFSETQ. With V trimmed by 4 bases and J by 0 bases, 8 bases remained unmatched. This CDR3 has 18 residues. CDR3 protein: CASSPSGTGSSGANVLTF. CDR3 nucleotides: TGCGCCAGCAGCCCTTCCGGGACAGGGAGCTCTGGGGCCAACGTCCTGACTTTC.

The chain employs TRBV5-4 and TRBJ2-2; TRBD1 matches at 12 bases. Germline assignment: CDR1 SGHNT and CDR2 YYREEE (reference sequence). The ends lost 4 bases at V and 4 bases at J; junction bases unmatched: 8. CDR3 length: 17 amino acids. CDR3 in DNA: TGTGCCAGCAGCGGGACAGGGGGCGCGGAGGGCACCGGGGAGCTGTTTTTT. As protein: CASSGTGGAEGTGELFF. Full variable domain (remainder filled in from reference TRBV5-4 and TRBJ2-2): ETGVTQSPTHLIKTRGQQVTLRCSSQSGHNTVSWYQQALGQGPQFIFQYYREEENGRGNFPPRFSGLQFPNYSSELNVNALELDDSALYLCASSGTGGAEGTGELFFGEGSRLTVL.

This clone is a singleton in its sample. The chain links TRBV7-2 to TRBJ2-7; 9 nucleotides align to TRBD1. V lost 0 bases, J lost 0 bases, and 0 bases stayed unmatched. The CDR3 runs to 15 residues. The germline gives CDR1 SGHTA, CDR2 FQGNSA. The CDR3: CASSLATGGSYEQYF. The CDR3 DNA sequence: TGTGCCAGCAGCTTAGCGACAGGGGGCTCCTACGAGCAGTACTTC.

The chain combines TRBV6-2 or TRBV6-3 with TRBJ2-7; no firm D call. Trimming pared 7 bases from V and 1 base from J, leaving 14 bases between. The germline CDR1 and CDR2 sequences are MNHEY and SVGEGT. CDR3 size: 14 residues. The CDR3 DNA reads TGTGCCAGCATCCCGAAAGGCAGGTCCTACGAGCAGTACTTC. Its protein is CASIPKGRSYEQYF.

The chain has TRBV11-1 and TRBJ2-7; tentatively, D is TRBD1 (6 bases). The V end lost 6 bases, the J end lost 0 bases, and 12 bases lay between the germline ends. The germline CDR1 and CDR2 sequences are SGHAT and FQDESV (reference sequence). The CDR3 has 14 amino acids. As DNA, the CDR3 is TGTGCCAGCAGTGAAGGGGGTCCCTCCTACGAGCAGTACTTC. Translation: CASSEGGPSYEQYF.

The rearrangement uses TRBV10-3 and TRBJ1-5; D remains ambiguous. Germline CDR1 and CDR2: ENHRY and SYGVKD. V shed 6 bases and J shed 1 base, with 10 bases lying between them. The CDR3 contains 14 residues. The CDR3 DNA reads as TGTGCCATCAGCCGCGGCGAGAGCAATCAGCCCCAGCATTTT. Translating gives CAISRGESNQPQHF.

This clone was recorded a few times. The CDR3 DNA follows: TGTGCCAGCAGCTCGGGACAGACCAATTCACCCCTCCACTTT. Protein sequence: CASSSGQTNSPLHF. V and J are TRBV3-1 (or the pseudogene TRBV3-2) and TRBJ1-6, with 7 bases matching TRBD1. CDR3 length: 14 amino acids. Trimming cost V 5 bases and J 7 bases; bases outside gene matches: 5. CDR1 and CDR2 from the germline V gene are LGHDT and YNNKEL (reference sequence).

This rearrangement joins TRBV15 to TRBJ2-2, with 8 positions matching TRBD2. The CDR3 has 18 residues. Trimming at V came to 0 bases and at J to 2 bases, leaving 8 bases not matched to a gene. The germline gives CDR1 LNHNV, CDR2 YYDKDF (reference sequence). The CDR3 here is CATSRDVAGRVNTGELFF. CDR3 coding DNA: TGTGCCACCAGCAGAGATGTAGCGGGGAGAGTTAACACCGGGGAGCTGTTTTTT.

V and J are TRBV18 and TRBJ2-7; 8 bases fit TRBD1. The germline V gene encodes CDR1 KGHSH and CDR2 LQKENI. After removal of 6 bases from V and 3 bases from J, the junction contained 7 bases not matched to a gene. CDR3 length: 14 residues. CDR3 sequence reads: CASSPRTGNYEQYF. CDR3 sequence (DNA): TGTGCCAGCTCCCCTCGGACAGGGAACTACGAGCAGTACTTC. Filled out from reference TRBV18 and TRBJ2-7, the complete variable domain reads NAGVMQNPRHLVRRRGQEARLRCSPMKGHSHVYWYRQLPEEGLKFMVYLQKENIIDESGMPKERFSAEFPKEGPSILRIQQVVRGDSAAYFCASSPRTGNYEQYFGPGTRLTVT.

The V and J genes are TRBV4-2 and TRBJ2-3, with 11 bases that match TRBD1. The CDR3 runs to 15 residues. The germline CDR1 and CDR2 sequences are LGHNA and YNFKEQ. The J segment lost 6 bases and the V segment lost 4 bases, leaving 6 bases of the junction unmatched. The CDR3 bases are TGTGCCAGCAGCCGGGACAGGGGGAGGACGGATACGCAGTATTTT. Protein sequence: CASSRDRGRTDTQYF.

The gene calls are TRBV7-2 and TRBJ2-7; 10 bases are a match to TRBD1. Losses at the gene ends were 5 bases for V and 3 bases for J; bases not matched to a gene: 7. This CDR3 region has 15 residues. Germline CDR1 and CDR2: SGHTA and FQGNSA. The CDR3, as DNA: TGTGCCAGCAGCAAAAGACAGGGGGCGAGCTACGAGCAGTACTTC. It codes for CASSKRQGASYEQYF. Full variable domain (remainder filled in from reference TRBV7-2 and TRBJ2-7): GAGVSQSPSNKVTEKGKDVELRCDPISGHTALYWYRQSLGQGLEFLIYFQGNSAPDKSGLPSDRFSAERTGGSVSTLTIQRTQQEDSAVYLCASSKRQGASYEQYFGPGTRLTVT.

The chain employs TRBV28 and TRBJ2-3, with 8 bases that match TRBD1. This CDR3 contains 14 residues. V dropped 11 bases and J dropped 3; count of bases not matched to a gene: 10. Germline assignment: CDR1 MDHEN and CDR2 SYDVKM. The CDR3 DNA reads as TGTGCCGCCAAAGACAGGGGAGGAACAGATACGCAGTATTTT. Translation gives CAAKDRGGTDTQYF.